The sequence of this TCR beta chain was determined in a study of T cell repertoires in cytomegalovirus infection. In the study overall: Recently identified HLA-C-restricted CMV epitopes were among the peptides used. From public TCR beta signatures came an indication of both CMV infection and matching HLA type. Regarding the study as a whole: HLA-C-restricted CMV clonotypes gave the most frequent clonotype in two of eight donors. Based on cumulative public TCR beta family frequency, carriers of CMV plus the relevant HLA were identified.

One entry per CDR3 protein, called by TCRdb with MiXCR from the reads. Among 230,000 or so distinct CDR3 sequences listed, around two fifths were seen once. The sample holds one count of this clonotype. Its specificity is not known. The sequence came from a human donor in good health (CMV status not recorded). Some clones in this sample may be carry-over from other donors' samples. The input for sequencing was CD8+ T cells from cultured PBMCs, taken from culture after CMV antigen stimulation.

In nucleotides, the CDR3 is TGTGCCAGCAGCTCTGGACAGGGGGTCCAAGAGACCCAGTACTTC. It specifies CASSSGQGVQETQYF. This chain uses TRBV11-3 with TRBJ2-5, with TRBD1 identical over 10 bases. The trim removed 4 bases at V and 1 base at J, leaving 3 bases unmatched. Germline assignment: CDR1 SGHNT and CDR2 YENEEA. The CDR3 totals 15 residues.